A selection of T cell receptor beta chains follows, all from one sample in a study of blood T cell repertoires in COVID-19. Assay: immunoSEQ multiplex PCR; the TCRdb copy retains only in-frame clones and omits some. The top ten clones hold 0.65% to 1% of a sample with under 550,000 clones, about 90% of them seen once. Sequenced input: peripheral blood. The receptors were gathered from a man younger than 35 with COVID-19, enrolled during active disease. The CDR3 runs from the conserved cysteine through the conserved F or W. Expanded clones get a size class; other rows say once, few or many, or leave the size out.

TRBV6-5,13,NA,TRBJ1-4,CASSYSGQEKLFF
TRBV5-4,14,NA,TRBJ1-5,CASSPDRGNQPQHF
TRBV24-1,14,NA,TRBJ1-2,CATSDPGTTYGYTF
TRBV6-5,13,once,TRBJ2-7,CASRTDRGHEQYF
TRBV3-1/TRBV3-2,14,NA,TRBJ2-7,CASSRRGAAYEQYF
TRBV10-1,15,NA,TRBJ2-1,CASSETSGSLNEQFF
TRBV9,15,NA,TRBJ2-7,CASSVAFGSSYEQYF
TRBV6-4,17,few,TRBJ1-6,CASIADGLPGQNSPLHF
TRBV9,14,NA,TRBJ2-7,CASSVGAGAYEQYF
TRBV5-4,15,once,TRBJ2-1,CASSGGLAGRNEQFF
TRBV6-1,13,NA,TRBJ1-2,CASSEATVDGYTF
TRBV7-5,17,NA,TRBJ1-1,CVRSLVRTGKELTEAFF
TRBV27,14,NA,TRBJ2-7,CASMPRPSVYEQYF
TRBV19,13,few,TRBJ1-5,CASSIVAAQPQHF
TRBV6-5,15,NA,TRBJ1-6,CASSYGGSHNSPLHF
TRBV13,16,NA,TRBJ2-7,CASSPWGRGGPYEQYF
TRBV18,20,NA,TRBJ2-7,CASSPRVVAGAGGNKREQYF
TRBV2,13,NA,TRBJ2-5,CASKQGVRETQYF
TRBV3-1/TRBV3-2,17,NA,TRBJ1-5,CASSQDFRRGGNQPQHF
TRBV7-6,18,NA,TRBJ2-1,CASSLRGASGSSYNEQFF
TRBV7-2,15,NA,TRBJ1-3,CASSLGIAGGNTIYF
TRBV7-2,16,once,TRBJ2-7,CASSAIAGVGDYEQYF
TRBV5-1,13,NA,TRBJ1-1,CASSLGGRTEAFF
TRBV25-1,17,NA,TRBJ2-5,CASSEFGGGLGKETQYF
TRBV19,18,NA,TRBJ2-7,CASSILGAKSGRPYEQYF
TRBV11-2,15,once,TRBJ1-6,CASSLEGRNNSPLHF
TRBV19,16,NA,TRBJ1-5,CASSTTGGANNQPQHF
TRBV30,16,NA,TRBJ1-1,CAWVSRDRGGSTEAFF
TRBV13,12,NA,TRBJ2-7,CASSPTGDEQYF
TRBV6-5,14,once,TRBJ2-7,CASSSAGVGYEQYF
TRBV10-1,13,NA,TRBJ1-1,CASSVTGNTEAFF
TRBV27,14,NA,TRBJ2-7,CASSPNRGTYEQYF
TRBV5-4,14,NA,TRBJ1-1,CASSTDRGHTEAFF
TRBV3-1/TRBV3-2,14,NA,TRBJ2-7,CASSHRDSSYEQYF
TRBV4-1,14,NA,TRBJ1-2,CASRKQGMSYGYTF